These 15 T cell receptor beta chains share one sample of origin, sequenced in a study of T cell responses to AZD1222 COVID-19 vaccine. The table came from immunoSEQ multiplex PCR; TCRdb's copy has only in-frame clones and leaves some out. Here the sample spans 150,000 to 200,000 clones, roughly 94% being singletons. The sample was peripheral blood, taken 28 days after the second AZD1222 dose. All receptors come from an adult who received the AZD1222 COVID-19 vaccine.

V usage is TRBV5-4 and J usage is TRBJ2-7, with TRBD2 identical over 14 bases. CDR1 and CDR2 (germline): SGHNT, YYREEE (reference sequence). Trimming cost V 5 bases and J 2 bases; bases outside gene matches: 6. CDR3 length: 16 amino acids. The CDR3 DNA sequence: TGTGCCAGCAGTCCCGGGACTAGCGGGGGAACCTACGAGCAGTACTTC. Translation gives CASSPGTSGGTYEQYF.

This chain uses TRBV5-5 with TRBJ1-1; no clear D gene. The V gene lost 5 bases and the J gene lost 1 base, with 9 bases spanning the gap. The CDR3 has 13 residues. Germline CDR1 SGHKS, CDR2 YYEKEE (reference sequence). The CDR3 spells CASSTQRNTEAFF. CDR3 DNA sequence: TGTGCCAGCAGTACCCAGAGGAACACTGAAGCTTTCTTT.

The chain is built from TRBV10-3 and TRBJ2-7, with TRBD1 identical over 7 bases. V shed 4 bases, J shed 0 bases, and the junction held 6 bases outside the gene matches. The CDR3 length is 15 residues. The germline gives CDR1 ENHRY, CDR2 SYGVKD. The chain's CDR3 is CAISVDRLSSYEQYF. The CDR3 bases are TGTGCCATCAGTGTGGACAGGCTGAGCTCCTACGAGCAGTACTTC.

This chain links TRBV6-2 or TRBV6-3 with TRBJ1-2, with TRBD1 identical over 9 bases. The CDR3 covers 14 residues. The junction had 4 bases not matched to a gene; V was cut back by 2 bases and J by 6 bases. Germline-derived CDR1 and CDR2 are MNHEY and SVGEGT. The CDR3 sequence is CASSYGWTGDGYTF. The CDR3 coding sequence is TGTGCCAGCAGTTACGGCTGGACAGGGGATGGCTACACCTTC.

This clone was observed once. CDR3 in DNA: TGTGCCAGCAGCTACAGGGGGCAAAATCAGCCCCAGCATTTT. Translated, it gives CASSYRGQNQPQHF. The chain has TRBV5-6 and TRBJ1-5; 9 nucleotides match TRBD1. The CDR3 runs to 14 residues. J lost 4 bases, V lost 3 bases, and 2 bases had no gene match. CDR1 and CDR2 (germline): SGHDT, YYEEEE.

This clone was observed once. The genes are TRBV9 and TRBJ1-1; 7 positions agree with TRBD1. The CDR3 has 13 amino acids. Losses at the gene ends were 0 bases for V and 10 bases for J; bases not matched to a gene: 6. The germline CDR1 and CDR2 sequences are SGDLS and YYNGEE. CDR3 nucleotides: TGTGCCAGCAGCGTAGCCGGACAGGACGCAGCTTTCTTT. The encoded protein is CASSVAGQDAAFF.

This chain connects TRBV5-1 to TRBJ1-6, with no clear D. The germline gives CDR1 SGHRS, CDR2 YFSETQ. V was clipped by 0 bases and J by 9 bases, with 10 bases between them. The CDR3 spans 14 residues. The DNA for the CDR3 is TGCGCCAGCAGCTTGGGTCAGGAGATTTCACCCCTCCACTTT. This sequence encodes CASSLGQEISPLHF.

The rearrangement links TRBV27 to TRBJ1-5; tentative D call: TRBD1 (5 bases). The germline CDR1 and CDR2 sequences are MNHEY and SMNVEV (reference sequence). The ends were cut back, 6 bases at V and 7 bases at J, with 13 bases in the middle. The CDR3 contains 13 residues. The CDR3 region is CASRSREWQPQHF. The CDR3 DNA is TGTGCCAGCAGAAGCAGGGAGTGGCAGCCCCAGCATTTT.

This chain connects TRBV14 to TRBJ2-1, with 9 bases that match TRBD2. From germline, CDR1 is SGHDN and CDR2 FVKESK. V was pared by 4 bases and J by 9 bases, with 13 bases of the junction left unmatched. The CDR3 sequence is 16 residues long. CDR3 sequence reads: CASSRLLAGSKFEQFF. Written as DNA, the CDR3 is TGTGCCAGCAGCCGCCTGCTAGCGGGGAGTAAGTTTGAGCAGTTCTTC.

This clone was seen once. J is TRBJ1-4 and V is TRBV2; perhaps TRBD1 as D (5 bases). The germline V and J ends were trimmed by 8 bases and 5 bases, with 21 bases remaining between them. This CDR3 has 16 residues. Germline lookup yields CDR1 SNHLY and CDR2 FYNNEI. The CDR3 spells CASQVGAPGRNEKLFF. The DNA for the CDR3 is TGTGCCAGCCAAGTCGGGGCACCGGGGAGAAATGAAAAACTGTTTTTT.

The chain employs TRBV5-4 and TRBJ1-1, with unresolved D. Germline V gene sequence: CDR1 SGHNT, CDR2 YYREEE (reference sequence). The CDR3 runs 15 residues. The V gene lost 4 bases and the J gene lost 1 base, with 14 bases spanning the gap. The CDR3: CASSTRTAWNTEAFF. Here the CDR3 DNA reads TGTGCCAGCAGCACACGGACTGCCTGGAACACTGAAGCTTTCTTT.

This clone has a single count. The rearrangement links TRBV6-5 to TRBJ2-1; possibly TRBD2 for D (6 bases). The germline CDR1 and CDR2 sequences are MNHEY and SVGAGI. V was trimmed by 4 bases and J by 8 bases, leaving 9 bases between them. This CDR3 comprises 12 residues. This chain's CDR3 is CASSLGGHEQFF. CDR3 nucleotides: TGTGCCAGCAGTTTGGGGGGTCATGAGCAGTTCTTC.

V gene TRBV29-1 combines with J gene TRBJ2-7, with TRBD1 identical over 8 bases. Germline V lookup: CDR1 SQVTM, CDR2 ANQGSEA. The J segment lost 7 bases and the V segment lost 2 bases, leaving 7 bases of the junction unmatched. The CDR3 contains 13 residues. The CDR3 DNA is TGCAGCGTTGAATATGGACAGGGTTATGAGCAGTACTTC. Protein product: CSVEYGQGYEQYF.

The chain employs TRBV12-5 and TRBJ1-6; tentatively, D is TRBD1 (5 bases). In germline, CDR1 is LGHNT, CDR2 FRNRAP. The CDR3 sequence is 15 residues long. Between the trimmed V and J ends, which lost 9 bases and 4 bases, there was a span of 16 bases. The CDR3 coding sequence is TGTGCTAGCACCCCGGGACCGGAGTATAATTCACCCCTCCACTTT. Protein product: CASTPGPEYNSPLHF. Variable domain in full (rest from reference TRBV12-5 and TRBJ1-6): DARVTQTPRHKVTEMGQEVTMRCQPILGHNTVFWYRQTMMQGLELLAYFRNRAPLDDSGMPKDRFSAEMPDATLATLKIQPSEPRDSAVYFCASTPGPEYNSPLHFGNGTRLTVT.

This chain joins TRBV5-1 and TRBJ2-3; 8 nucleotides align to TRBD2. The CDR3 spans 14 residues. Trimming at V came to 0 bases and at J to 6 bases, leaving 3 bases not matched to a gene. The germline CDR1 and CDR2 sequences are SGHRS and YFSETQ. Here the CDR3 DNA reads TGCGCCAGCAGCTTGGTCGGGGGGGCGGATACGCAGTATTTT. It specifies CASSLVGGADTQYF.